This T cell receptor beta chain was sequenced for a study of PD-L1 blockade in urothelial cancer. Study at large: In the patient group, about 90% of the roughly 29 were males with bladder-origin urothelial cancer.

The study's findings and limits: Larger 3-week expansion of tumor-associated blood clones was seen in durable-benefit patients.

This CDR3 has 12 amino acids. Per germline, CDR1 MNHNY and CDR2 SVGAGI (reference sequence). The germline V and J ends were trimmed by 7 bases and 6 bases, with 12 bases remaining between them. The time point is: peripheral blood 6 weeks after treatment start. There are a few counts of this clone. The antigen remains undetermined. Synthetic analogs of TCR templates were spiked into every PCR. This table comes from immunoSEQ multiplex PCR, and its TCRdb copy is limited to in-frame clones, with some not included. The table has more than 35,000 clones, approximately 78% seen once. The chain uses TRBV6-6 and TRBJ1-1; the D is unclear. The receptor comes from a man between 60 and 75 years old with urothelial cancer. The sample in question was PBMCs, obtained around atezolizumab (anti-PD-L1) treatment. Here the CDR3 DNA reads TGTGCCAGCATCCTCTCCGGGGCTGAAGCTTTCTTT. It is translated as CASILSGAEAFF.